This TCR beta chain came from a study of molecular identifiers for immune sequencing clone quantification. Whole-study findings and limits: Effector cells had over 98% of their molecules in clones above 20 RNA copies, while naive cells had under 1%.

This clonotype showed up just a few times. Its antigen is still unknown. Using its own MiXCR run on the PCR reads, TCRdb lists one record per CDR3 protein. The sample has approximately 630,000 distinct CDR3 sequences; 25% are singletons. This CDR3 is 15 amino acids long. Germline loops: CDR1 SGHVS, CDR2 FQNEAQ. V lost 6 bases to trimming and J lost 5 bases, with 20 bases between them. This receptor was taken from a human donor in good health. Some libraries in this study had Jurkat cell RNA spiked in. The chain carries TRBV7-8 and TRBJ2-7; weak D call: TRBD2 (6 bases). Specimen: naive CD8+ T cells from blood, with Jurkat cell RNA spiked in. Described subset: FACS-sorted CD8+CD4-CCR7+CD45RA+ naive T cells. The CDR3 spells CASSPTPGLGNEQYF. In nucleotides, the CDR3 is TGTGCCAGCAGTCCAACCCCGGGACTCGGGAACGAGCAGTACTTC.